Following are 28 T cell receptor beta chains from one sample sequenced in a study of T cell responses to AZD1222 COVID-19 vaccine. Generated by immunoSEQ multiplex PCR, the TCRdb table keeps only in-frame clones and is missing some. This sample has approximately 100,000 clones, with approximately 89% found just once. Here the sequenced sample was peripheral blood, taken 28 days after the second dose of the MenACWY control vaccine. The source of these receptors is an adult who received the MenACWY meningococcal vaccine as a control.

The chain links TRBV24-1 to TRBJ1-2; possibly TRBD1 for D (5 bases). Germline assignment: CDR1 KGHDR and CDR2 SFDVKD. The CDR3 is 18 residues long. V dropped 1 base and J dropped 0 bases, with 17 bases sitting between them. The CDR3 is CATSDLVWAGATNYGYTF. CDR3 nucleotides: TGTGCCACCAGTGATTTAGTCTGGGCCGGGGCGACTAACTATGGCTACACCTTC.

This chain uses TRBV29-1 with TRBJ2-5; D assignment may be TRBD1 or TRBD2 (6 bases each). With 3 bases removed from V and 4 bases from J, the gap between germline ends came to 12 bases. This CDR3 has 13 residues. Germline assignment: CDR1 SQVTM and CDR2 ANQGSEA. CDR3 nucleotide sequence: TGCAGCGTTGATAAGGGGGGACGAGAGACCCAGTACTTC. Translation gives CSVDKGGRETQYF.

This sequence joins TRBV7-2 and TRBJ2-7; 8 bases fit TRBD2. In germline, CDR1 is SGHTA, CDR2 FQGNSA. The CDR3 loop spans 14 amino acids. J was trimmed by 8 bases and V by 1 base; bases with no gene match: 7. CDR3 loop: CASSLVGTSSQQYF. CDR3 in DNA: TGTGCCAGCAGCTTAGTCGGGACTAGTTCTCAGCAGTACTTC.

The rearrangement joins TRBV30 to TRBJ1-1, with D possibly matching TRBD1 (6 bases). This CDR3 comprises 13 residues. In germline, CDR1 is GTSNPN, CDR2 SVGIG (reference sequence). Trimming stripped 4 bases from V and 7 bases from J, with 16 bases between. The CDR3 sequence is CAWNQGQALEAFF. CDR3 DNA sequence: TGTGCCTGGAACCAGGGGCAAGCGCTTGAAGCTTTCTTT.

The chain carries TRBV6-8 and TRBJ2-2, with 7 bases lining up with TRBD2. CDR1 and CDR2 (germline): MNHGY, SAAAGT. The CDR3 length is 11 residues. The trim removed 8 bases at V and 9 bases at J, leaving 3 bases unmatched. CDR3 sequence (DNA): TGTGCCAGCCTGGGAGGGCGGGAGCTGTTTTTT. Protein product: CASLGGRELFF.

The chain combines TRBV7-9 with TRBJ1-2; 8 bases are shared with TRBD1. Trimming removed 5 bases from V and 7 bases from J; junction bases left unmatched: 9. Germline V gene lookup returns CDR1 SEHNR and CDR2 FQNEAQ (reference sequence). This CDR3 contains 14 residues. CDR3 DNA sequence: TGTGCCAGCAGCCGAGGACAGGGAGTGCTTGGCTACACCTTC. It specifies CASSRGQGVLGYTF.

This sequence joins TRBV3-1 (or the pseudogene TRBV3-2) and TRBJ1-2; possible D gene TRBD1, 6 bases. Trimming took off 6 bases at V and 1 base at J, with 6 bases between the two ends. The CDR3 is 12 residues long. Germline CDR1 LGHDT, CDR2 YNNKEL (reference sequence). CDR3 DNA: TGTGCCAGCAGACAGGGTAACTATGGCTACACCTTC. Protein sequence: CASRQGNYGYTF.

This chain links TRBV5-1 with TRBJ1-2; D call uncertain. The V end lost 2 bases, the J end lost 6 bases, and 8 bases lay between the germline ends. The germline V gene encodes CDR1 SGHRS and CDR2 YFSETQ. The CDR3 loop spans 12 amino acids. The DNA for the CDR3 is TGCGCCAGCAGCTTTTCCTTAGATGGCTACACCTTC. Its translation: CASSFSLDGYTF.

The chain joins TRBV5-5 to TRBJ2-7; D not certain. CDR3 size: 14 residues. Trimming cost V 0 bases and J 5 bases, with 12 bases left between them. The V gene's germline CDR1 is SGHKS and CDR2 YYEKEE (reference sequence). CDR3 DNA sequence: TGTGCCAGCAGCTTGGTGGTGGCGCGCAACGAGCAGTACTTC. Its translation is CASSLVVARNEQYF.

The DNA of the CDR3 is TGCGCCAGCAGCCCCTATGCGGGACAGGGTGTCCAGAATGAGCAGTTCTTC. Amino acids: CASSPYAGQGVQNEQFF. The chain recombines TRBV4-1 with TRBJ2-1; 9 nucleotides match TRBD1. Germline lookup yields CDR1 MGHRA and CDR2 YSYEKL. The V and J ends lost 4 bases and 7 bases, in that order; junction bases with no gene match: 14. This CDR3 spans 17 amino acids.

J is TRBJ1-2 and V is TRBV7-2; D is ambiguous. Per the germline V gene, CDR1 is SGHTA and CDR2 is FQGNSA. CDR3 length: 11 amino acids. Between the trimmed V and J ends, which lost 1 base and 8 bases, there was a span of 5 bases. The CDR3 reads CASSLGRGYTF. The DNA for the CDR3 is TGTGCCAGCAGCTTAGGAAGGGGCTACACCTTC.

The chain couples TRBV6-6 to TRBJ1-5, with 8 bases matching TRBD1. The CDR3 has 16 residues. In germline, CDR1 is MNHNY, CDR2 SVGAGI (reference sequence). V shed 2 bases, J shed 5 bases, and the junction held 8 bases outside the gene matches. Here the CDR3 reads CASSYRGQGGDQPQHF. The CDR3 DNA reads TGTGCCAGCAGTTACCGCGGACAGGGAGGAGATCAGCCCCAGCATTTT.

V and J are TRBV19 and TRBJ2-3, with 11 positions matching TRBD1. Germline V lookup: CDR1 LNHDA, CDR2 SQIVND (reference sequence). The CDR3 covers 17 residues. V shed 4 bases, J shed 3 bases, and the junction held 9 bases outside the gene matches. CDR3 loop: CASSTRTGGRRTDTQYF. The DNA of the CDR3 is TGTGCCAGTAGTACGCGGACAGGGGGCAGGAGGACAGATACGCAGTATTTT.

The chain has TRBV7-2 and TRBJ2-5; 8 nucleotides agree with TRBD1. This CDR3 comprises 14 residues. Germline-derived CDR1 and CDR2 are SGHTA and FQGNSA. J gave up 1 base and V 6 bases, and 4 bases lay outside the gene matches. The CDR3 DNA reads as TGTGCCAGCAGAAAGACAGGGGCCCAAGAGACCCAGTACTTC. Protein sequence: CASRKTGAQETQYF.

This clone appeared a few times. The rearrangement uses TRBV30 and TRBJ1-1; 7 nucleotides agree with TRBD1. The trim removed 2 bases at V and 10 bases at J, leaving 10 bases unmatched. In germline, CDR1 is GTSNPN, CDR2 SVGIG (reference sequence). The length of the CDR3 is 13 residues. CDR3 DNA: TGTGCCTGGAGTCGGGACAGAGCAAGTGGAGCTTTCTTT. As protein: CAWSRDRASGAFF.

The chain uses TRBV3-1 (or the pseudogene TRBV3-2) and TRBJ1-6, with a possible D match to TRBD1 (5 bases). V shed 2 bases and J shed 2 bases, with 7 bases lying between them. The CDR3 contains 15 residues. Germline values: CDR1 LGHDT, CDR2 YNNKEL (reference sequence). CDR3 sequence reads: CASSQPGTYNSPLHF. The CDR3 bases are TGTGCCAGCAGCCAACCAGGGACCTATAATTCACCCCTCCACTTT.

The CDR3 sequence: CASSVQAGQPQHF. In DNA form, the CDR3 reads TGTGCCAGCAGTGTCCAGGCGGGTCAGCCCCAGCATTTT. The chain couples TRBV2 to TRBJ1-5; no reliable D call. This CDR3 has 13 amino acids. V lost 4 bases and J lost 6, with 10 bases in between. Germline V gives CDR1 SNHLY, CDR2 FYNNEI.

The CDR3: CASSVTSGANVLTF. The CDR3 DNA reads as TGTGCCAGCAGCGTAACCTCTGGGGCCAACGTCCTGACTTTC. This chain links TRBV9 with TRBJ2-6; D ambiguous. V was cut by 1 base and J by 0 bases, with 2 bases left in between. This CDR3 has 14 residues. Germline CDR1 SGDLS, CDR2 YYNGEE.

The genes are TRBV19 and TRBJ1-1; D is unclear. CDR1 is LNHDA, CDR2 SQIVND, per germline (reference sequence). The germline V and J ends were trimmed by 5 bases and 2 bases, with 9 bases remaining between them. This CDR3 comprises 13 residues. CDR3 bases: TGTGCCAGTAGTTTCGGCGCCAACACTGAAGCTTTCTTT. The encoded protein is CASSFGANTEAFF.

The J gene is TRBJ2-7, the V gene TRBV19; 8 positions match TRBD1. The ends lost 5 bases at V and 5 bases at J; junction bases unmatched: 2. Germline CDR1 LNHDA, CDR2 SQIVND (reference sequence). The CDR3 sequence is 12 residues long. The CDR3 loop is CASSLTGDEQYF. The CDR3 DNA is TGTGCCAGTAGTCTGACAGGGGACGAGCAGTACTTC.

The J gene is TRBJ2-2, the V gene TRBV7-8; D not certain. The germline CDR1 and CDR2 sequences are SGHVS and FQNEAQ. V lost 1 base to trimming and J lost 2 bases, with 5 bases between them. This CDR3 region has 14 residues. The CDR3 spells CASSLGANTGELFF. The CDR3 coding sequence is TGTGCCAGCAGCTTAGGGGCTAACACCGGGGAGCTGTTTTTT.

The V and J genes are TRBV5-1 and TRBJ2-1, with D uncertain. This CDR3 is built from 16 residues. Germline CDR1 is SGHRS and CDR2 is YFSETQ. Trimming shortened V by 3 bases and J by 7 bases, and 20 bases separated the two germline ends. The CDR3 loop reads CASSSLTRMGGNEQFF. In nucleotides, the CDR3 is TGCGCCAGCAGCTCGCTGACCCGAATGGGTGGGAATGAGCAGTTCTTC.

This sequence joins TRBV5-4 and TRBJ1-1; no reliable D call. CDR3 length: 13 amino acids. V shed 2 bases and J shed 0 bases, with 5 bases lying between them. Germline values: CDR1 SGHNT, CDR2 YYREEE (reference sequence). The chain's CDR3 is CASSFVLNTEAFF. The CDR3 coding sequence is TGTGCCAGCAGCTTTGTCCTGAACACTGAAGCTTTCTTT.

The chain combines TRBV7-8 with TRBJ1-1; 10 positions match TRBD1. Germline CDR1 reads SGHVS; CDR2 reads FQNEAQ. The CDR3 length is 16 residues. With 5 bases clipped from V and 1 base from J, the junction kept 7 bases outside the gene matches. CDR3 loop: CASSKTGGVRNTEAFF. In nucleotides, the CDR3 is TGTGCCAGCAGCAAGACAGGGGGCGTGAGGAACACTGAAGCTTTCTTT.

The CDR3 reads CAIQASGWVLNYGYTF. The CDR3 DNA follows: TGTGCCATCCAAGCGAGTGGTTGGGTCCTTAACTATGGCTACACCTTC. J is TRBJ1-2 and V is TRBV7-9; D not resolved. Germline lookup yields CDR1 SEHNR and CDR2 FQNEAQ (reference sequence). Trimming cost V 10 bases and J 1 base, with 22 bases left between them. The CDR3 extends over 16 amino acids.

This clone rates as medium-sized. J is TRBJ2-2 and V is TRBV9, with TRBD2 identical over 12 bases. Germline-derived CDR1 and CDR2 are SGDLS and YYNGEE. There are 18 residues in the CDR3. With V trimmed by 0 bases and J by 1 base, 4 bases remained unmatched. This CDR3 is CASSVDPTSGGNTGELFF. CDR3 DNA sequence: TGTGCCAGCAGCGTAGATCCGACTAGCGGGGGGAACACCGGGGAGCTGTTTTTT.

The rearrangement uses TRBV5-5 and TRBJ1-5, with D perhaps matching TRBD1 (5 bases). This CDR3 spans 16 amino acids. The V gene lost 1 base and the J gene lost 5 bases, with 16 bases spanning the gap. Germline V CDR1 and CDR2: SGHKS, YYEKEE (reference sequence). CDR3 sequence: CASSLWGGAPDQPQHF. The DNA for the CDR3 is TGTGCCAGCAGCTTGTGGGGCGGGGCGCCGGATCAGCCCCAGCATTTT.

The V call is TRBV5-4, the J call TRBJ2-3; D unresolved. CDR3 length equals 14 residues. CDR1 SGHNT and CDR2 YYREEE come from the germline V gene (reference sequence). V lost 4 bases and J 2 bases, leaving 11 bases between the germline ends. The CDR3 here is CASSTGSNTDTQYF. As DNA, the CDR3 is TGTGCCAGCAGCACCGGGTCCAACACAGATACGCAGTATTTT.